This T cell receptor (beta chain) was observed in a study of blood T cell dynamics during melanoma immunotherapy. Study details: First-line therapy was either pembrolizumab or nivolumab with ipilimumab for metastatic melanoma.

Germline trimming cut 3 bases from V and 7 bases from J; bases unmatched to any gene: 6. Germline V CDR1 and CDR2: SGHTA, FQGTGA. The CDR3 is 14 amino acids. A single count supports this clone. TCRdb's table, derived via immunoSEQ multiplex PCR, lists solely in-frame clones and lacks some. Here the sample spans 7,500 to 10,000 clones, about 85% being singletons. As for time point: week 3, after first cycle of checkpoint inhibitor. Sampling occurred pretreatment (T0) and at week 3 (W3), after cycle one of checkpoint blockade. At 12 weeks after first infusion, RECIST 1.1 defined response for most patients. Patients with prior systemic cancer treatment, concomitant immunosuppressants, or other active malignancies were excluded.

The receptor was derived from a human donor with melanoma. This chain uses TRBV7-3 with TRBJ2-1, with 7 bases that match TRBD2. The material was blood, obtained from a patient treated with checkpoint blockade. CDR3: CASSFSGGLNEQFF. The CDR3 region has the DNA TGTGCCAGCAGCTTTTCCGGGGGGTTGAATGAGCAGTTCTTC.